The T cell receptor beta chain under discussion was sequenced for a study of blood T cell repertoires in COVID-19. Turning to the study itself: Nucleic acid was either cDNA or gDNA, and it came from T cells, B-cell-depleted T cells, or PBMCs.

Trimming removed 6 bases from V and 5 bases from J; junction bases left unmatched: 2. Germline V lookup: CDR1 MNHEY, CDR2 SMNVEV (reference sequence). The length of the CDR3 is 14 residues. Sequenced by immunoSEQ multiplex PCR; TCRdb stores in-frame clones only, minus some. The sample shows 400,000 or so clones, around 90% of them seen only once. The rearrangement uses TRBV27 and TRBJ2-3, with 13 bases lining up with TRBD2. This receptor was obtained from a man aged 18 to 35 who had recovered from COVID-19. Sequenced sample: PBMCs or T cells enriched from blood (not recorded which). The CDR3 nucleotides are TGTGCCAGCAGGGGACTAGCGGGAAGAGATACGCAGTATTTT. This gives the protein CASRGLAGRDTQYF.